The clone carrying this TCR beta chain came up once. What it binds is unknown. The germline gives CDR1 SNHLY, CDR2 FYNNEI. Trimming removed 8 bases from V and 4 bases from J; junction bases left unmatched: 13. The CDR3 consists of 16 residues. This record belongs to a study of T cell responses to AZD1222 COVID-19 vaccine. Study results and limitations: The study found Spike-specific TCR breadth and depth rose after two AZD1222 doses. Donors in the cohort were predominantly white British and more often female, and clonal diversity was possibly underestimated.

Method: immunoSEQ multiplex PCR; TCRdb's copy keeps in-frame clones and lacks some. The sample has 180,000 or so clones, 80% to 95% seen once; the top ten hold 1.5% to 2%. The sequenced sample was peripheral blood, obtained 28 days after the second AZD1222 dose. This sequence was found in an adult who received the AZD1222 COVID-19 vaccine. The rearrangement links TRBV2 to TRBJ2-5, with 10 nucleotides matching TRBD2. CDR3: CASGFPSGGFGETQYF. The CDR3 DNA is TGTGCCAGCGGATTCCCTAGCGGGGGATTCGGAGAGACCCAGTACTTC.